These T cell receptor beta chains were read from a single sample in a study of blood T cell repertoires in COVID-19. Profiled with immunoSEQ multiplex PCR; TCRdb holds only in-frame clones, not every one. The data show around 63,000 clones, with around four fifths seen just once and 15% to 20% held by the top ten. The sequenced sample consisted of peripheral blood. The receptors here all came from a woman aged 45-59 years with active or convalescent COVID-19. Both conserved end residues are part of each CDR3. D genes are given only for firm matches. Not all rows give a size; the values are once, few, many and, for expanded clones, a class.

d_gene: TRBD1
abundance: -
j_gene: TRBJ1-2
v_gene: TRBV2
CDR3aa: CASSGRQGIAYGYTF
CDR3nt: TGTGCCAGCAGTGGACGACAGGGTATCGCCTATGGCTACACCTTC

d_gene: TRBD1
abundance: -
j_gene: TRBJ2-1
v_gene: TRBV29-1
CDR3aa: CSVAAGQDNEQFF
CDR3nt: TGCAGCGTTGCGGCGGGACAGGACAATGAGCAGTTCTTC

d_gene: -
abundance: few
j_gene: TRBJ2-2
v_gene: TRBV11-3
CDR3aa: CASSSPTGLTGELFF
CDR3nt: TGTGCCAGCAGCTCGCCGACAGGCCTCACCGGGGAGCTGTTTTTT

d_gene: -
abundance: many
j_gene: TRBJ2-7
v_gene: TRBV7-8
CDR3aa: CASSFNSYEQYF
CDR3nt: TGTGCCAGCAGCTTCAACTCCTACGAGCAGTACTTC

d_gene: -
abundance: -
j_gene: TRBJ2-7
v_gene: TRBV19
CDR3aa: CASSMSTNEQYF
CDR3nt: TGTGCCAGTAGTATGAGCACGAACGAGCAGTACTTC

d_gene: -
abundance: -
j_gene: TRBJ1-6
v_gene: TRBV2
CDR3aa: CASSEAGLFSGSYNSPLHF
CDR3nt: TGTGCCAGCAGTGAAGCGGGACTTTTTAGCGGCTCCTATAATTCACCCCTCCACTTT

d_gene: -
abundance: once
j_gene: TRBJ2-3
v_gene: TRBV14
CDR3aa: CASSQDPQGTQYF
CDR3nt: TGTGCCAGCAGCCAAGATCCTCAGGGTACGCAGTATTTT

d_gene: TRBD2
abundance: -
j_gene: TRBJ2-7
v_gene: TRBV4-2
CDR3aa: CASSQEIGRAYEQYF
CDR3nt: TGTGCCAGCAGCCAAGAAATCGGGAGGGCCTACGAGCAGTACTTC

d_gene: TRBD2
abundance: -
j_gene: TRBJ2-7
v_gene: TRBV28
CDR3aa: CASRPTLAGSYEQYF
CDR3nt: TGTGCCAGCAGACCAACCTTAGCGGGGTCCTACGAGCAGTACTTC

d_gene: -
abundance: -
j_gene: TRBJ1-1
v_gene: TRBV4-1
CDR3aa: CASSEIVPRGPMNTEAFF
CDR3nt: TGCGCCAGCAGCGAAATCGTACCCAGGGGACCGATGAACACTGAAGCTTTCTTT

d_gene: TRBD2
abundance: -
j_gene: TRBJ2-7
v_gene: TRBV27
CDR3aa: CASSRHGLATYEQYF
CDR3nt: TGTGCCAGCAGTAGACACGGACTAGCAACGTACGAGCAGTACTTC

d_gene: -
abundance: -
j_gene: TRBJ2-2
v_gene: TRBV5-1
CDR3aa: CASSLGAGQSNTGELFF
CDR3nt: TGCGCCAGCAGCTTGGGCGCGGGACAGTCGAACACCGGGGAGCTGTTTTTT

d_gene: -
abundance: -
j_gene: TRBJ2-7
v_gene: TRBV21-1
CDR3aa: CASSPRDRVIHEQYF
CDR3nt: TGTGCCAGCAGCCCCCGGGACAGGGTTATTCACGAGCAGTACTTC

d_gene: TRBD2
abundance: -
j_gene: TRBJ2-3
v_gene: TRBV5-6
CDR3aa: CASSMTSRRTQYF
CDR3nt: TGTGCCAGCAGCATGACTAGCCGGCGTACGCAGTATTTT

d_gene: TRBD1
abundance: -
j_gene: TRBJ1-4
v_gene: TRBV24-1
CDR3aa: CATSDSSTGDNEKLFF
CDR3nt: TGTGCCACCAGTGATTCATCGACAGGGGATAATGAAAAACTGTTTTTT

d_gene: TRBD1
abundance: -
j_gene: TRBJ1-1
v_gene: TRBV5-1
CDR3aa: CASSFSGQPITEAFF
CDR3nt: TGCGCCAGCAGCTTCTCGGGACAGCCTATCACTGAAGCTTTCTTT

d_gene: TRBD2
abundance: -
j_gene: TRBJ2-3
v_gene: TRBV2
CDR3aa: CASSEARAGGPTDTQYF
CDR3nt: TGTGCCAGCAGTGAAGCGCGGGCGGGAGGGCCCACAGATACGCAGTATTTT

d_gene: TRBD1
abundance: -
j_gene: TRBJ1-4
v_gene: TRBV5-4
CDR3aa: CASSLAGGGITNEKLFF
CDR3nt: TGTGCCAGCAGCTTGGCAGGGGGTGGTATAACTAATGAAAAACTGTTTTTT

d_gene: -
abundance: -
j_gene: TRBJ2-3
v_gene: TRBV9
CDR3aa: CASSVSVSPTDTQYF
CDR3nt: TGTGCCAGCAGCGTTTCGGTGTCCCCAACAGATACGCAGTATTTT

d_gene: -
abundance: -
j_gene: TRBJ1-4
v_gene: TRBV5-1
CDR3aa: CASRVGRVNEKLFF
CDR3nt: TGCGCCAGCAGGGTGGGCAGGGTCAATGAAAAACTGTTTTTT

d_gene: TRBD2
abundance: -
j_gene: TRBJ2-5
v_gene: TRBV3-1/TRBV3-2
CDR3aa: CASSQEGLAGGEETQYF
CDR3nt: TGTGCCAGCAGTCAAGAGGGCCTAGCGGGAGGGGAAGAGACCCAGTACTTC

d_gene: TRBD2
abundance: few
j_gene: TRBJ2-6
v_gene: TRBV19
CDR3aa: CASSITGLAGSGANVLTF
CDR3nt: TGTGCCAGTAGTATAACGGGACTAGCGGGCTCTGGGGCCAACGTCCTGACTTTC

d_gene: -
abundance: -
j_gene: TRBJ1-1
v_gene: TRBV11-2
CDR3aa: CASSLEESEAFF
CDR3nt: TGTGCCAGCAGCTTAGAGGAGTCCGAAGCTTTCTTT

d_gene: -
abundance: -
j_gene: TRBJ2-1
v_gene: TRBV11-2
CDR3aa: CASSLEGVGYNEQFF
CDR3nt: TGTGCCAGCAGCTTAGAAGGGGTAGGCTACAATGAGCAGTTCTTC

d_gene: TRBD2
abundance: -
j_gene: TRBJ2-3
v_gene: TRBV15
CDR3aa: CAAKTSGYTDTQYF
CDR3nt: TGTGCCGCAAAGACTAGCGGATACACAGATACGCAGTATTTT

d_gene: -
abundance: -
j_gene: TRBJ2-5
v_gene: TRBV5-1
CDR3aa: CASSLVGTPQETQYF
CDR3nt: TGCGCCAGCAGCTTGGTGGGGACTCCCCAAGAGACCCAGTACTTC

d_gene: -
abundance: -
j_gene: TRBJ1-5
v_gene: TRBV11-2
CDR3aa: CASSLGGGNQPQHF
CDR3nt: TGTGCCAGCAGCTTAGGGGGGGGAAATCAGCCCCAGCATTTT

d_gene: TRBD2
abundance: many
j_gene: TRBJ2-1
v_gene: TRBV7-9
CDR3aa: CASSLGASGSGGSSAEQFF
CDR3nt: TGTGCCAGCAGCTTAGGTGCGAGTGGTTCGGGCGGGAGTTCGGCTGAGCAGTTCTTC

d_gene: -
abundance: few
j_gene: TRBJ1-1
v_gene: TRBV12-3/TRBV12-4
CDR3aa: CASSRRGWTEAFF
CDR3nt: TGTGCCAGCAGCCGTCGAGGTTGGACTGAAGCTTTCTTT

d_gene: -
abundance: few
j_gene: TRBJ2-1
v_gene: TRBV19
CDR3aa: CASSIAVVGHEQFF
CDR3nt: TGTGCCAGTAGTATAGCAGTGGTTGGTCATGAGCAGTTCTTC

d_gene: -
abundance: -
j_gene: TRBJ2-4
v_gene: TRBV11-3
CDR3aa: CASSLDISGVTAKNIQYF
CDR3nt: TGTGCCAGCAGCTTAGACATTTCGGGGGTTACAGCCAAAAACATTCAGTACTTC

d_gene: TRBD2
abundance: -
j_gene: TRBJ2-5
v_gene: TRBV5-1
CDR3aa: CASSSGLDLVTQYF
CDR3nt: TGCGCCAGCAGCTCCGGACTAGATCTGGTGACCCAGTACTTC

d_gene: -
abundance: -
j_gene: TRBJ1-1
v_gene: TRBV30
CDR3aa: CAWGGHPNTEAFF
CDR3nt: TGTGCCTGGGGGGGACATCCTAACACTGAAGCTTTCTTT

d_gene: TRBD2
abundance: -
j_gene: TRBJ2-3
v_gene: TRBV28
CDR3aa: CASSTVSGRGTDTQYF
CDR3nt: TGTGCCAGCAGTACAGTGAGCGGGAGAGGTACAGATACGCAGTATTTT

d_gene: -
abundance: few
j_gene: TRBJ1-5
v_gene: TRBV7-9
CDR3aa: CASSLTGIEPQHF
CDR3nt: TGTGCCAGCAGCTTGACAGGTATTGAGCCCCAGCATTTT

d_gene: -
abundance: -
j_gene: TRBJ1-5
v_gene: TRBV27
CDR3aa: CASSPGGEPQHF
CDR3nt: TGTGCCAGCAGTCCTGGGGGGGAGCCCCAGCATTTT

d_gene: -
abundance: -
j_gene: TRBJ2-7
v_gene: TRBV20-1
CDR3aa: CSAKRYEQYF
CDR3nt: TGCAGTGCTAAGAGGTACGAGCAGTACTTC

d_gene: TRBD1
abundance: -
j_gene: TRBJ1-2
v_gene: TRBV27
CDR3aa: CASSFTGDGYTF
CDR3nt: TGTGCCAGCAGTTTTACAGGGGATGGCTACACCTTC

d_gene: -
abundance: -
j_gene: TRBJ2-1
v_gene: TRBV7-9
CDR3aa: CASTPQGFEAGRNNEQFF
CDR3nt: TGTGCCAGCACCCCTCAAGGTTTCGAAGCGGGTCGGAACAATGAGCAGTTCTTC

d_gene: -
abundance: few
j_gene: TRBJ1-6
v_gene: TRBV7-6
CDR3aa: CASSSGENSPLHF
CDR3nt: TGTGCCAGCAGCTCAGGGGAGAATTCACCCCTCCACTTT

d_gene: TRBD1
abundance: -
j_gene: TRBJ1-4
v_gene: TRBV19
CDR3aa: CASTPRDRGDPKLFF
CDR3nt: TGTGCCAGTACCCCCCGGGACAGGGGGGATCCAAAACTGTTTTTT

d_gene: -
abundance: -
j_gene: TRBJ2-6
v_gene: TRBV29-1
CDR3aa: CSVGGQAKVSGANVLTF
CDR3nt: TGCAGCGTGGGGGGTCAGGCGAAAGTTTCTGGGGCCAACGTCCTGACTTTC

d_gene: -
abundance: few
j_gene: TRBJ1-2
v_gene: TRBV19
CDR3aa: CASSETDFWGYTF
CDR3nt: TGTGCCAGTAGCGAGACAGATTTCTGGGGCTACACCTTC

d_gene: -
abundance: few
j_gene: TRBJ1-1
v_gene: TRBV19
CDR3aa: CASSIEGTHRGTEAFF
CDR3nt: TGTGCCAGTAGTATAGAGGGGACTCATCGGGGCACTGAAGCTTTCTTT

d_gene: -
abundance: -
j_gene: TRBJ2-4
v_gene: TRBV30
CDR3aa: CAWSLAPGSYIQYF
CDR3nt: TGTGCCTGGAGTCTCGCTCCGGGATCATACATTCAGTACTTC